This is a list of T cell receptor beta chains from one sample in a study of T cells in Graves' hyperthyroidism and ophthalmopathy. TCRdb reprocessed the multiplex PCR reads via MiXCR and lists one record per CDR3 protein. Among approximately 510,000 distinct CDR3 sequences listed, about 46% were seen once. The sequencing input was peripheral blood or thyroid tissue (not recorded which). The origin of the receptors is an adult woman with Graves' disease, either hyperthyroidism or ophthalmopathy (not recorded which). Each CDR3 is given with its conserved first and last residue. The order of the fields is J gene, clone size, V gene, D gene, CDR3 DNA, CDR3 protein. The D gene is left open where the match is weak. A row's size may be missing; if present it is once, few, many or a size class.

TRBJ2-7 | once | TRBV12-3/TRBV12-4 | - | TGTGCCAGCAGTTCGTCGGAGCAAGGGGAGCAGTACTTC | CASSSSEQGEQYF
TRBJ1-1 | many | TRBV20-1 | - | TGCAGTGCTGACCAGGGTTTTTTCGCTGAAGCTTTCTTT | CSADQGFFAEAFF
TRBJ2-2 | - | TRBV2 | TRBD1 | TGTGCCAGCAGTGAAGCACCAGGACAGGGACCCGGGGAGCTGTTTTTT | CASSEAPGQGPGELFF
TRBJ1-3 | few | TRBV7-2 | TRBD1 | TGTGCCAGCAGCTTAGTGGGGACAGGGACAGGAAACACCATATATTTT | CASSLVGTGTGNTIYF
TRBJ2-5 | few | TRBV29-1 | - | TGCAGCGTTGGCGGTCAAGAGACCCAGTACTTC | CSVGGQETQYF
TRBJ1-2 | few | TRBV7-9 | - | TGTGCCAGCAGCGCCCCGGGGTCCTATGGCTACACCTTC | CASSAPGSYGYTF
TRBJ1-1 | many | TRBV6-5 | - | TGTGCCAGCAGCCGGTCGAGCGCTGAAGCTTTCTTT | CASSRSSAEAFF
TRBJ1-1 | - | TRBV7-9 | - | TGTGCCACCCCCATGGGAGAGGGAGCTTTCTTT | CATPMGEGAFF
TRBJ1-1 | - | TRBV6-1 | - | TGTGCCAGCAGTGACCGGGGTCGGGGGTCGGGCACTGAAGCTTTCTTT | CASSDRGRGSGTEAFF
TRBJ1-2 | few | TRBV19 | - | TGTGCCAGTAGCCAGAAGGACAGACCGCTGAGCTTC | CASSQKDRPLSF
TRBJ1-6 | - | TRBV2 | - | TGTGCCCGAATAAGAAGTTCACCCCTCCACTTT | CARIRSSPLHF
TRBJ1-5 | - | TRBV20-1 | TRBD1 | TGCAGTGCCGTGGGCCCAACAGGGGGAGGCAATCAGCCCCAGCATTTT | CSAVGPTGGGNQPQHF
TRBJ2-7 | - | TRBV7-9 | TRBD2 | TGTGCCAGCAGCCAGCGGGAGGGCCGGTACGAGCAGTACTTC | CASSQREGRYEQYF
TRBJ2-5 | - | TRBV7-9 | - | TGTGCCAGCACGGCGGGGTTTGAGACCCAGTACTTC | CASTAGFETQYF
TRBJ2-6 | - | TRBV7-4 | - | TGTGCCAGCAGCTTAGCGCTAGGGAGCTCTGGGGCCAACGTCCTGACTTTC | CASSLALGSSGANVLTF
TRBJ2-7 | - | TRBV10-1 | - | TGTGCCAGCACCTCGTCGATCTACGAGCAGTACTTC | CASTSSIYEQYF
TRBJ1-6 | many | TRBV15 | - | TGTGCCACCAGCAGAGATGGGGGGTCCCTCCACTTT | CATSRDGGSLHF
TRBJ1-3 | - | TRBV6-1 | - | TGTGCCAGCAGTTTGAGGGGTACCGGGGACACCATATATTTT | CASSLRGTGDTIYF
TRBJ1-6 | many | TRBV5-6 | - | TGTGCCAGCAGCTTTCGTAGCCAGTATAATTCACCCCTCCACTTT | CASSFRSQYNSPLHF
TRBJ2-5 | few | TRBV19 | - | TGTGCCAGTAGTCTGACAGCCACCCAAGAGACCCAGTACTTC | CASSLTATQETQYF
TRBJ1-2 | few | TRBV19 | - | TGTGCCAGTAGCACCCCGCCAGAAGACTATGGCTACACCTTC | CASSTPPEDYGYTF
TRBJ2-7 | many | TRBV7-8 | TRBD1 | TGTGCCAGCAGCTTAGCGAGAGGAGGACAGGTCGAGCAGTACTTC | CASSLARGGQVEQYF
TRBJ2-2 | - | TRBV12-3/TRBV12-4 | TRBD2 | TGTGCCAGCAGTCAAGGACTAGCTAAACTTTCTGGGGAGCTGTTTTTT | CASSQGLAKLSGELFF
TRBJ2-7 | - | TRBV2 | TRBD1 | TGTGCCAGCAGTGACCCCCCACAGGGGCTTCGTGCGTGGGAGCAGTACTTC | CASSDPPQGLRAWEQYF
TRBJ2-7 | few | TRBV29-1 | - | TGCAGCGTTGCGGGCAGGGATAGCTCCTACGAGCAGTACTTC | CSVAGRDSSYEQYF
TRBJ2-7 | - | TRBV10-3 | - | TGTGCCATCAGTGAGGGGCTGGGACGGACCTACGAGCAGTACTTC | CAISEGLGRTYEQYF
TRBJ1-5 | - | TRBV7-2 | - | TGTGCCAGCAGTGCGGGACCACGTGGCGGTCAGCCCCAGCATTTT | CASSAGPRGGQPQHF
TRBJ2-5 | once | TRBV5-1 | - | TGCGCCAGCAGCCCTGGGACAACTCAAGAGGCCCAGTACTTC | CASSPGTTQEAQYF
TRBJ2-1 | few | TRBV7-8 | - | TGTGCCAGCAGCTTACGCCGGGACAATGAGCAGTTCTTC | CASSLRRDNEQFF
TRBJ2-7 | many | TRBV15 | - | TGTGCCACCAGTCCTAGGGCCTCCCATTACGAGCAGTACTTC | CATSPRASHYEQYF
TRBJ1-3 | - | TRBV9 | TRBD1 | TGTGCCAGCAGCGTAGCCGGAAGGGACAGGGGATACCCCATATATTTT | CASSVAGRDRGYPIYF
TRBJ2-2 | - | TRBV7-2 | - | - | CASSWGSCFF
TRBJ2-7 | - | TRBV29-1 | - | TGCAGCCAAGATCCGGGAGAGAGGAACGAGCAGTACTTC | CSQDPGERNEQYF
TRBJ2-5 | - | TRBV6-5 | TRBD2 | TGTGCCAGCAGTTACCCGGTGGCAGGGAGCGGGGGCTCAGAGACCCAGTACTTC | CASSYPVAGSGGSETQYF
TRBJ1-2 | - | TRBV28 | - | TGTGTCACTCACGGGGAGGGCTACACCTTC | CVTHGEGYTF
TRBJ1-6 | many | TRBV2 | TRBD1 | TGTGCCAGCAGAGCCCCCGGGACAGGGGCTTCACCCCTCCACTTT | CASRAPGTGASPLHF
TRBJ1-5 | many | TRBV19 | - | TGTGCCAGTAGTATTGTGCAGGGGCCACGGTGGTATCAGCCCCAGCATTTT | CASSIVQGPRWYQPQHF
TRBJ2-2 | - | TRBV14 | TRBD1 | TGTGCCAGCAGCCCCACAGGGGGGCACTACACCGGGGAGCTGTTTTTT | CASSPTGGHYTGELFF